This entry features one TCR beta chain sequence. Seattle participants joined during active infection and were tracked over time. This sample stems from a study of blood T cell repertoires in COVID-19. Study information: Samples came from the United States, Italy and Spain, spanning acute and convalescent COVID-19. T cells, B-cell-depleted T cells, or PBMCs provided the cDNA or gDNA that served as material.

Per germline, CDR1 SQVTM and CDR2 ANQGSEA. The CDR3 sequence is 12 residues long. The ends lost 7 bases at V and 4 bases at J; junction bases unmatched: 1. How the authors handled the data: Reference gene primer amplification yielded estimated nucleated cell counts. Profiling relied on immunoSEQ multiplex PCR, and the TCRdb table lists in-frame clones only, not all of them. That table supplies the V and J calls and clone size; D and trimming were determined from the DNA. The sample consists of some 290,000 clones, 75% to 90% of them appearing once. The chain links TRBV29-1 to TRBJ1-4; 9 bases match TRBD1. The sequencing sample was made of peripheral blood. The receptor was derived from a woman aged 25-40 years with COVID-19, enrolled during active disease. CDR3 sequence: CSGTGDNEKLFF. For the CDR3, the DNA is TGCAGCGGGACAGGGGATAATGAAAAACTGTTTTTT.